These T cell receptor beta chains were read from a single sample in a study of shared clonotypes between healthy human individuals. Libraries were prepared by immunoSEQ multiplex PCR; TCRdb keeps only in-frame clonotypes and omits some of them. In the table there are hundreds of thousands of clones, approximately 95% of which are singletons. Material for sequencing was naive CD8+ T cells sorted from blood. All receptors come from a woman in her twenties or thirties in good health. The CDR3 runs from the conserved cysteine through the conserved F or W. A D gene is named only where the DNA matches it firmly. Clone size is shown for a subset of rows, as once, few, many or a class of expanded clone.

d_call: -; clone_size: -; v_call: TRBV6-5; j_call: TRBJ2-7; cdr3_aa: CASSYFFGSYEQYF; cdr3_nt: TGTGCCAGCAGTTACTTCTTTGGGTCCTACGAGCAGTACTTC
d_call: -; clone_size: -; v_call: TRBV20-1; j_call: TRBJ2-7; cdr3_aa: CSARDLYEQYF; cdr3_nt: TGCAGTGCTAGGGACCTCTACGAGCAGTACTTC
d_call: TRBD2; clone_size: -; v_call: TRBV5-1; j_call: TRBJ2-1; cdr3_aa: CASSFEAGGLYNEQFF; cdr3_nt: TGCGCCAGCAGCTTCGAAGCGGGAGGGCTCTACAATGAGCAGTTCTTC
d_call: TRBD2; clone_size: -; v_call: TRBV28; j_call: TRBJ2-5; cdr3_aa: CASSLRLAGLIQETQYF; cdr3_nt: TGTGCCAGCAGTTTGAGACTAGCGGGACTCATCCAAGAGACCCAGTACTTC
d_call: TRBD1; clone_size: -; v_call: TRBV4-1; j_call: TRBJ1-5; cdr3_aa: CASSQTTGRGQPQHF; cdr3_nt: TGCGCCAGCAGCCAAACGACAGGGCGAGGCCAGCCCCAGCATTTT
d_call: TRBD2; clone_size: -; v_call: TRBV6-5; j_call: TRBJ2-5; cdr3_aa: CASSYSGSRGEETQYF; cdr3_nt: TGTGCCAGCAGTTACTCGGGTTCCCGGGGGGAAGAGACCCAGTACTTC
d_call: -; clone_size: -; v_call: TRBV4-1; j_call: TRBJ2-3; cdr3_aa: CASSQNRGGGTGADTQYF; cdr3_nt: TGCGCCAGCAGCCAAAACCGAGGGGGGGGCACCGGTGCAGATACGCAGTATTTT
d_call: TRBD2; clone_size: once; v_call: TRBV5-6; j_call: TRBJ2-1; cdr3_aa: CASSLLGGSSRIGQFF; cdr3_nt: TGTGCCAGCAGCTTGTTGGGCGGGAGCAGTCGGATAGGGCAGTTCTTC
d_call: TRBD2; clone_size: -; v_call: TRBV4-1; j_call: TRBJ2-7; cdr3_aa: CASSQGTSYEQYF; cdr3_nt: TGCGCCAGCAGCCAAGGGACTAGCTACGAGCAGTACTTC
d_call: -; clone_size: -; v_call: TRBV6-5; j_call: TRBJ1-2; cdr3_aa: CASSYSLQLGFWGYTF; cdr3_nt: TGTGCCAGCAGTTACTCTCTACAGTTGGGGTTTTGGGGCTACACCTTC
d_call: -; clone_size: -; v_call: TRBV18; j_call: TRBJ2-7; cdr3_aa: CASSPPGAPVDEQYF; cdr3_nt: TGTGCCAGCTCACCACCCGGGGCCCCCGTTGACGAGCAGTACTTC
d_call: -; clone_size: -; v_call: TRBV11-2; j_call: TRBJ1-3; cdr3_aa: CASSSTVSGNTIYF; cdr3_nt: TGTGCCAGCAGCTCGACAGTCTCTGGAAACACCATATATTTT
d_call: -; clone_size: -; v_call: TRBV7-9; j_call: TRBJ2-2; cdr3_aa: CASSLSWVIGELFF; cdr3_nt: TGTGCCAGCAGCTTATCATGGGTAATAGGGGAGCTGTTTTTT
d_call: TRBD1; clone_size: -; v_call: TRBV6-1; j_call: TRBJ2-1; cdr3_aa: CASSEAAGTGTYNEQFF; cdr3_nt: TGTGCCAGCAGTGAAGCGGCGGGGACAGGGACCTACAATGAGCAGTTCTTC
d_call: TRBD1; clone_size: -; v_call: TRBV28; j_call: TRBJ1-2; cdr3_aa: CASSPRTGPNYGYTF; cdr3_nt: TGTGCCAGCAGTCCACGGACAGGCCCGAACTATGGCTACACCTTC
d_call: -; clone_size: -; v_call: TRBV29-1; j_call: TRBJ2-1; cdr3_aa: CSPLGQGGNEQFF; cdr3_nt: TGCAGCCCGTTAGGGCAGGGTGGTAATGAGCAGTTCTTC
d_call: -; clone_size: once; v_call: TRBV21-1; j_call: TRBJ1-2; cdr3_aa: CASSKALYGGLGYGYTF; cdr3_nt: TGTGCCAGCAGCAAAGCGCTCTATGGGGGCCTGGGCTATGGCTACACCTTC
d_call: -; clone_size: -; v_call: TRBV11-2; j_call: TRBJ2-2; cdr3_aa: CASSPGNTGELFF; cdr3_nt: TGTGCCAGCAGCCCGGGTAACACCGGGGAGCTGTTTTTT
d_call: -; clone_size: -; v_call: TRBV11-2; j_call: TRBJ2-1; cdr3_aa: CASSPDLNEQFF; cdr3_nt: TGTGCCAGCAGCCCCGACCTAAATGAGCAGTTCTTC
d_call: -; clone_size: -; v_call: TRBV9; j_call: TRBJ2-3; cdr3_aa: CASSVAGNLDTQYF; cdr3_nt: TGTGCCAGCAGCGTAGCCGGGAACCTAGATACGCAGTATTTT
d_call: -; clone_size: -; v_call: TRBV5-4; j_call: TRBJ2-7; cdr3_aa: CASSPAPQRAYEQYF; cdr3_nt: TGTGCCAGCAGCCCGGCCCCCCAGCGGGCCTACGAGCAGTACTTC
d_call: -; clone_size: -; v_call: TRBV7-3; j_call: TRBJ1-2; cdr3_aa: CASSLFADSQGYTF; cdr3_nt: TGTGCCAGCAGCTTATTCGCAGATAGTCAAGGCTACACCTTC
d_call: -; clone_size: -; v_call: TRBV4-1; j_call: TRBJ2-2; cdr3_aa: CASSLEGYTGELFF; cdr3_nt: TGCGCCAGCAGCCTCGAAGGATACACCGGGGAGCTGTTTTTT
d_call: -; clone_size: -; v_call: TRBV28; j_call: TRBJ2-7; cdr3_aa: CASRMVPSYEQYF; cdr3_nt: TGTGCCAGCCGAATGGTACCTAGCTACGAGCAGTACTTC
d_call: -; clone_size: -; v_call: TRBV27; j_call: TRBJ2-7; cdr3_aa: CASSLSGRSSSYEQYF; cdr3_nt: TGTGCCAGCAGTTTATCGGGACGTAGTAGTTCCTACGAGCAGTACTTC
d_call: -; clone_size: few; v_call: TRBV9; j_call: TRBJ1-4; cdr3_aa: CASSVAVDEKLFF; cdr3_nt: TGTGCCAGCAGCGTAGCGGTGGATGAAAAACTGTTTTTT
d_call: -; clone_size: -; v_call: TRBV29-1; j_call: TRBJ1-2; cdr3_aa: CSVEWQHYGYTF; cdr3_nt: TGCAGCGTTGAGTGGCAGCACTATGGCTACACCTTC
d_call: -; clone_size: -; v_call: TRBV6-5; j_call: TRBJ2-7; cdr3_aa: CASSPGTVYEQYF; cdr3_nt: TGTGCCAGCAGCCCGGGGACGGTGTACGAGCAGTACTTC
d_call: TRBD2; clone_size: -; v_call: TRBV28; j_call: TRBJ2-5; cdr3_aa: CASSLRLAGVRETQYF; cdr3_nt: TGTGCCAGCAGTTTAAGACTAGCGGGAGTGAGAGAGACCCAGTACTTC
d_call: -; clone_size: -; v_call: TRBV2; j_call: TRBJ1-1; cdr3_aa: CASLKRDREAFF; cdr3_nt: TGTGCCAGCCTTAAGCGAGACAGAGAAGCTTTCTTT
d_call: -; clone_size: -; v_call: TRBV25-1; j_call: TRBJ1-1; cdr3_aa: CASSEVADGTEAFF; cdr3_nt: TGTGCCAGCAGTGAAGTCGCTGATGGAACTGAAGCTTTCTTT
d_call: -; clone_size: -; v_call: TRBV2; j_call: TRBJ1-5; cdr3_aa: CASNGFNQPQHF; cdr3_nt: TGTGCCAGCAACGGATTCAATCAGCCCCAGCATTTT
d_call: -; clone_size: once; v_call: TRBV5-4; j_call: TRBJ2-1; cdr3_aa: CASSLGPPGNEQFF; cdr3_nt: TGTGCCAGCAGCTTAGGGCCCCCAGGCAATGAGCAGTTCTTC
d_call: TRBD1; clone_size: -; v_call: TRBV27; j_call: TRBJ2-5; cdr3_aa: CASSPSRDRDQETQYF; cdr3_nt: TGTGCCAGCAGTCCCTCACGGGACAGAGACCAAGAGACCCAGTACTTC
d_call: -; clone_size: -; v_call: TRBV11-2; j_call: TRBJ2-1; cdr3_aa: CASSLVYGTYNEQFF; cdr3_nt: TGTGCCAGCAGCTTAGTGTACGGGACCTACAATGAGCAGTTCTTC
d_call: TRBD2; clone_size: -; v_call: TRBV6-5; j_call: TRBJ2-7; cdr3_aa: CASSLLAGGLHEQYF; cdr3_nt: TGTGCCAGCAGCTTACTAGCGGGAGGGCTGCACGAGCAGTACTTC
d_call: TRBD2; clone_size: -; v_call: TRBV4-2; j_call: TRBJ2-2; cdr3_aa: CASSQSAGGPGELFF; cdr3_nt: TGTGCCAGCAGCCAAAGCGCGGGGGGACCCGGGGAGCTGTTTTTT
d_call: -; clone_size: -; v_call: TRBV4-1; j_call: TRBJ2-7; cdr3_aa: CASSQDGRAHEQYF; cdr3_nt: TGCGCCAGCAGCCAGGACGGGCGAGCCCACGAGCAGTACTTC
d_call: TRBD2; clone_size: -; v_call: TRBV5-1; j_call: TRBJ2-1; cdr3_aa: CASGGLDNEQFF; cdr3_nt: TGCGCCAGCGGGGGACTAGACAATGAGCAGTTCTTC
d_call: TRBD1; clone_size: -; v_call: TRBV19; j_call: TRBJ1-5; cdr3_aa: CASRGQGRQPQHF; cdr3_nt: TGTGCCAGTAGAGGACAGGGCCGGCAGCCCCAGCATTTT
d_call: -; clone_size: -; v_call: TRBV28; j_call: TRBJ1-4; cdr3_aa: CASSNPSRGYNEKLFF; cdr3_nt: TGTGCCAGCAGTAACCCCTCTAGGGGTTATAATGAAAAACTGTTTTTT